This TCR beta chain was identified in a study of blood T cell repertoires in COVID-19 (dated by TCRdb to about 2020). Notes on the research overall: Collaborator samples came from the United States, Italy and Spain and covered acute and convalescent phases of COVID-19. The prospective study material was composed of cDNA or gDNA derived from T cells, B-cell-depleted T cells, or PBMCs. The repertoires were released in a freely available public database intended as a resource for research on the immune response to SARS-CoV-2. Samples were obtained from the ongoing ImmuneRACE study (first 160 participants) and from roughly 1,300 subjects provided by 6 global collaborators. Where HLA class I and class II types were available, the types were taken from metadata supplied by the sample provider, not from assay-based typing. A de-identified subject ID, COVID-19 status, age in years and sex were almost always included in the sample metadata. Subjects who had been exposed to COVID-19, were actively infected with it, or had recovered from it provided the deeply sampled blood TCRbeta repertoires that made up the dataset. The investigation overall reported the following: The amount of clinical and demographic metadata varied by source and participant and was provided uncurated.

CDR1 and CDR2 (MNHNS, SASEGT) derive from the germline V gene. Counted from cysteine to phenylalanine, this CDR3 has 14 amino acids. Only the CDR3 portion is preserved as DNA: 42 bases, with reading frame beginning at the first base. V ends up 2 bases short and J 9 bases short, with an unmatched junction base count of 2. TCRbeta CDR3 regions were amplified from genomic DNA by means of the immunoSEQ Assay, a bias-controlled multiplex PCR. The paper's data handling went like this. Nucleated cell counts per sample were estimated from amplification of reference gene primers within the assay. Sequence reads were collapsed and filtered to measure the absolute abundance of every unique TCRbeta CDR3 rearrangement. For each sample, productive Simpson clonality was calculated as the square root of Simpson's diversity index across productive rearrangements. TCRdb's version of the immuneACCESS table is confined to in-frame rearrangements and falls short of the full clone set. An unresolved V gene accounts for under half of the shortfall where checked; the remainder is of unknown origin. V and J calls and clone size follow that table, whereas D and trimming were derived from the DNA. The sample data list 110,000 to 150,000 clones, and more than 75% of these were observed just once. The top ten clonotypes cover 4% to 4.5% of the sample.

The collaborating institutions used their own protocols to collect whole blood in K2EDTA tubes. For TCRbeta analysis, collaborators shipped samples as frozen whole blood, isolated PBMCs, or DNA extracted from either of those sample types. This clone has just one count. Its antigen is unknown. Base-call qualities are not available, and no considerably larger clone is one nucleotide away. Input material: peripheral blood. The receptor chain draws on TRBV6-1 and TRBJ1-6, with TRBD1 matching 9 junction bases. The source is a man between 60 and 75 years old with acute or convalescent COVID-19. The sequenced DNA is TGTGCCAGCAGTGAAAGGGACAGGGCTTCACCCCTCCACTTT. This gives the protein CASSERDRASPLHF.